A single sample gave rise to the 18 T cell receptor beta chains below, sequenced in a study of beta chain features in type 1 diabetes. Expressed TCRB transcripts got sequenced, as all isolated RNA was reverse transcribed. Sequencing used immunoSEQ multiplex PCR; TCRdb keeps in-frame clones, though not all of them. The sample shows tens of thousands of clones, under 35% of them seen only once. The sequenced material came from stem cell memory CD4+ T cells from blood. The receptors were sampled from a woman in her late teens or twenties in good health.

There are a few counts of this clone. This rearrangement joins TRBV29-1 to TRBJ1-1; TRBD1 matches at 7 bases. The J segment lost 3 bases and the V segment lost 6 bases, leaving 10 bases of the junction unmatched. The CDR3 length is 14 residues. Germline CDR1 and CDR2: SQVTM and ANQGSEA. The CDR3 DNA reads as TGCAGCGTGAGGAGGGGGACAGAGGACACTGAAGCTTTCTTT. Translation gives CSVRRGTEDTEAFF.

The rearrangement joins TRBV27 to TRBJ1-1; 7 bases line up with TRBD1. The V and J ends lost 4 bases and 4 bases, in that order; junction bases with no gene match: 9. Germline V gene lookup returns CDR1 MNHEY and CDR2 SMNVEV (reference sequence). The CDR3 totals 15 residues. The CDR3 DNA follows: TGTGCCAGCAGTTCCTACTCACAGGGGAGCACTGAAGCTTTCTTT. Amino acids: CASSSYSQGSTEAFF.

The chain uses TRBV10-3 and TRBJ1-1; D remains ambiguous. Germline assignment: CDR1 ENHRY and CDR2 SYGVKD. This CDR3 is 14 amino acids long. V was shortened by 8 bases and J by 1 base, with 14 bases between the two germline ends. CDR3 protein: CAIQFQPGNTEAFF. The CDR3 nucleotides read TGTGCCATCCAATTTCAGCCAGGGAACACTGAAGCTTTCTTT.

The CDR3 DNA reads TGTGCCAGCAGTAGAGGGGGAACAGATACGCAGTATTTT. Encoded protein: CASSRGGTDTQYF. The chain couples TRBV28 to TRBJ2-3; weak D call: TRBD1 (6 bases). V shed 5 bases and J shed 3 bases, with 9 bases lying between them. Germline V CDR1 and CDR2: MDHEN, SYDVKM. There are 13 residues in the CDR3. The complete variable domain, with remaining parts taken from reference TRBV28 and TRBJ2-3, reads DVKVTQSSRYLVKRTGEKVFLECVQDMDHENMFWYRQDPGLGLRLIYFSYDVKMKEKGDIPEGYSVSREKKERFSLILESASTNQTSMYLCASSRGGTDTQYFGPGTRLTVL.

This sequence joins TRBV11-3 and TRBJ2-4; D may be TRBD2 (7 bases). Trimming shortened V by 8 bases and J by 6 bases, and 17 bases separated the two germline ends. The germline gives CDR1 SGHNT, CDR2 YENEEA. The CDR3 is 14 residues long. CDR3 DNA sequence: TGTGCCAGCGGGGAGGGGGTGGTATCAAACATTCAGTACTTC. Its protein product is CASGEGVVSNIQYF. The full variable domain, rest sourced from reference TRBV11-3 and TRBJ2-4, is EAGVVQSPRYKIIEKKQPVAFWCNPISGHNTLYWYLQNLGQGPELLIRYENEEAVDDSQLPKDRFSAERLKGVDSTLKIQPAELGDSAVYLCASGEGVVSNIQYFGAGTRLSVL.

Only a few counts were recorded for this clone. The rearrangement uses TRBV4-1 and TRBJ2-5, with 9 bases that match TRBD1. The V gene end was trimmed by 3 bases and the J gene end by 5 bases; junction bases not matched to a gene: 7. The CDR3 spans 15 residues. CDR1 is MGHRA, CDR2 YSYEKL, per germline. The CDR3 spells CASSQAGTGKETQYF. CDR3 nucleotides: TGCGCCAGCAGCCAGGCTGGGACAGGGAAGGAGACCCAGTACTTC.

The V call is TRBV7-2, the J call TRBJ2-4, with 13 bases aligning to TRBD2. V lost 6 bases, J lost 3 bases, and 14 bases stayed unmatched. This CDR3 is 19 amino acids long. CDR1 and CDR2 (germline): SGHTA, FQGNSA. CDR3 protein: CASSKLRGLAGEDKNIQYF. In DNA, the CDR3 is TGTGCCAGCAGTAAACTCCGAGGACTAGCGGGGGAAGACAAAAACATTCAGTACTTC.

This clone came up a few times. This chain uses TRBV5-1 with TRBJ2-7, with 9 bases identical to TRBD1. J gave up 7 bases and V 4 bases, and 9 bases lay outside the gene matches. Germline V gene data show CDR1 as SGHRS and CDR2 as YFSETQ. The CDR3 sequence is 14 residues long. The CDR3 bases are TGCGCCAGCAGCCCGGGACAGGGACAGGGTGAGCAGTACTTC. It codes for CASSPGQGQGEQYF.

This rearrangement joins TRBV27 to TRBJ1-1; tentative D call: TRBD1 (5 bases). V dropped 2 bases and J dropped 3 bases, with 7 bases sitting between them. Germline V gives CDR1 MNHEY, CDR2 SMNVEV (reference sequence). The CDR3 is 13 amino acids. Here the CDR3 DNA reads TGTGCCAGCAGTTTAAACAGGTACACTGAAGCTTTCTTT. Protein: CASSLNRYTEAFF.

This clone was seen a handful of times. The chain's CDR3 is CAHLRDRGLSGANVLTF. CDR3 sequence (DNA): TGTGCCCACCTCCGGGACAGGGGGCTATCTGGGGCCAACGTCCTGACTTTC. This rearrangement joins TRBV30 to TRBJ2-6; 12 nucleotides agree with TRBD1. V dropped 8 bases and J dropped 1; count of bases not matched to a gene: 9. The germline CDR1 and CDR2 sequences are GTSNPN and SVGIG (reference sequence). The CDR3 consists of 17 residues.

This chain links TRBV7-8 with TRBJ1-2; TRBD1 matches 10 bases. CDR3 length equals 14 residues. Germline CDR1 SGHVS, CDR2 FQNEAQ. V lost 8 bases, J lost 3 bases, and 6 bases stayed unmatched. The DNA for the CDR3 is TGTGCCAGCCAATCGACAGGGGGCGACTATGGCTACACCTTC. Translating it yields CASQSTGGDYGYTF.

This clone was seen a handful of times. This rearrangement joins TRBV19 to TRBJ2-7; weak D call: TRBD2 (5 bases). The CDR3 totals 14 residues. Trimming removed 4 bases at V and 0 bases at J, with 10 bases between. Looked up from germline, CDR1 is LNHDA and CDR2 is SQIVND (reference sequence). CDR3 nucleotide sequence: TGTGCCAGTAGTACGGGGAAATCCTCCTACGAGCAGTACTTC. Its translation: CASSTGKSSYEQYF. The whole variable domain, remainder taken from reference TRBV19 and TRBJ2-7, is DGGITQSPKYLFRKEGQNVTLSCEQNLNHDAMYWYRQDPGQGLRLIYYSQIVNDFQKGDIAEGYSVSREKKESFPLTVTSAQKNPTAFYLCASSTGKSSYEQYFGPGTRLTVT.

This chain connects TRBV27 to TRBJ1-2; the match to TRBD1 covers 8 bases. The CDR3 is made up of 16 amino acids. V was pared by 5 bases and J by 0 bases, with 8 bases of the junction left unmatched. In germline, CDR1 is MNHEY, CDR2 SMNVEV (reference sequence). The CDR3 DNA reads as TGTGCCAGCAGTACCTACCCAGGGGGCACTAACTATGGCTACACCTTC. This sequence encodes CASSTYPGGTNYGYTF.

The chain recombines TRBV11-2 with TRBJ2-5; no reliable D call. Trimming removed 1 base from V and 2 bases from J, with 8 bases in between. This CDR3 has 14 residues. Germline V gene data show CDR1 as SGHAT and CDR2 as FQNNGV. CDR3 sequence reads: CASSLGREQETQYF. The CDR3, as DNA: TGTGCCAGCAGCTTAGGTCGAGAACAAGAGACCCAGTACTTC.

This clone occurred a few times. The chain uses TRBV9 and TRBJ2-3, with 7 bases matching TRBD2. Losses at the gene ends were 0 bases for V and 1 base for J; bases not matched to a gene: 5. CDR3 size: 16 residues. The germline V gene has CDR1 SGDLS and CDR2 YYNGEE. The CDR3 DNA reads TGTGCCAGCAGCGTAGATGCAGGGAGGGGCACAGATACGCAGTATTTT. Translation: CASSVDAGRGTDTQYF.

V usage is TRBV7-2 and J usage is TRBJ2-3; TRBD1 is a possible D gene (6 bases). Germline V gene lookup returns CDR1 SGHTA and CDR2 FQGNSA. Trimming removed 1 base at V and 4 bases at J, with 6 bases between. CDR3 length equals 13 residues. CDR3 sequence reads: CASSLEGADTQYF. The CDR3 DNA reads TGTGCCAGCAGCTTAGAGGGGGCAGATACGCAGTATTTT.

For the CDR3, the DNA is TGTGCCAGCAGTGCGCGAAAATCTGGGGCCAACGTCCTGACTTTC. The encoded protein is CASSARKSGANVLTF. The chain employs TRBV6-1 and TRBJ2-6; D is unclear. Looked up from germline, CDR1 is MNHNS and CDR2 is SASEGT. The CDR3 runs 15 residues. The V end lost 4 bases, the J end lost 1 base, and 8 bases lay between the germline ends.

The chain couples TRBV19 to TRBJ2-5, with D perhaps TRBD1 (5 bases). Looked up from germline, CDR1 is LNHDA and CDR2 is SQIVND (reference sequence). The CDR3 loop spans 13 amino acids. V shed 5 bases and J shed 3 bases, with 10 bases lying between them. The CDR3 nucleotides read TGTGCCAGTAGTGGGGCAGCTAAAGAGACCCAGTACTTC. This translates into CASSGAAKETQYF. Drawing the rest from reference TRBV19 and TRBJ2-5, the complete variable domain is DGGITQSPKYLFRKEGQNVTLSCEQNLNHDAMYWYRQDPGQGLRLIYYSQIVNDFQKGDIAEGYSVSREKKESFPLTVTSAQKNPTAFYLCASSGAAKETQYFGPGTRLLVL.